This T cell receptor (beta chain) was identified in a study of metastatic and nonmetastatic thyroid tumors. This clone was seen only a few times. Study processing details: Across clinicopathological groups, CDR3 differences served as the basis for building a distant-metastasis classifier for papillary thyroid cancer. TCRdb re-clonotyped the PCR reads via MiXCR. The V and J calls were not made by the authors but by TCRdb's processing. Counted here are 13,000 to 15,000 clones, around a quarter occurring once; the ten biggest clones make up around 7.2%. Not a single patient had been given any form of treatment at any point before undergoing thyroid surgery. CDR1 is MNHNS, CDR2 SASEGT, per germline. With V trimmed by 5 bases and J by 4 bases, 4 bases remained unmatched. This CDR3 region has 14 residues.

The V gene is TRBV6-1, the J gene TRBJ1-3, with 8 positions matching TRBD1. This TCR was recovered from a female donor with papillary thyroid cancer or a benign thyroid nodule (not recorded which). Some clones in this sample may be carry-over from other donors' samples. Sequenced sample: tumor tissue. CDR3 nucleotides: TGTGCCAGCAGTAGCAGGGGGCTCGGAAACACCATATATTTT. This codes for CASSSRGLGNTIYF.